This T cell receptor (beta chain) was identified during a study of cytomegalovirus exposure and HLA in healthy donors. J lost 4 bases, V lost 8 bases, and 13 bases had no gene match. The CDR3 loop spans 16 amino acids. The germline V gene encodes CDR1 MGHDK and CDR2 SYGVNS. Generated by immunoSEQ multiplex PCR, the TCRdb table keeps only in-frame clones and is missing some. Altogether tens of thousands of clones are present, over 95% being singletons, with the ten largest covering about 4.5%. The rearrangement joins TRBV25-1 to TRBJ2-3; 9 nucleotides line up with TRBD2. Sample: PBMCs. This TCR was sampled from a woman aged 18-29 years in good health and CMV-seropositive. This CDR3 is CASPVVAGEDPDTQYF. The CDR3 DNA reads TGTGCCAGCCCAGTGGTAGCGGGAGAGGATCCAGATACGCAGTATTTT. Using reference TRBV25-1 and TRBJ2-3 for the parts outside the CDR3, the full variable domain is EADIYQTPRYLVIGTGKKITLECSQTMGHDKMYWYQQDPGMELHLIHYSYGVNSTEKGDLSSESTVSRIRTEHFPLTLESARPSHTSQYLCASPVVAGEDPDTQYFGPGTRLTVL.